Listed below are T cell receptor beta chains from one sample, sequenced in a study of tumor-infiltrating lymphocytes in primary liver carcinoma. TCRdb analysed the multiplex PCR reads with MiXCR anew, one entry per CDR3 protein. This repertoire shows under 200,000 distinct CDR3 sequences, 85% found once; its top ten account for roughly 20%. Sequenced: tumor tissue from primary liver carcinoma. These TCRs come from a man aged 40-49 years with primary liver carcinoma and hepatitis B virus infection. The CDR3 runs from the conserved cysteine through the conserved F or W. A D gene is named only where the DNA matches it firmly. A row's size may be missing; if present it is once, few, many or a size class.

D	size	V	J	CDR3	DNA
TRBD2	once	TRBV29-1	TRBJ2-5	CGVRTSGSWADTQYF	TGCGGCGTTCGGACTAGTGGGAGTTGGGCAGATACCCAGTACTTC
NA	NA	TRBV4-3	TRBJ2-7	CASSQAVSFDQYF	TGCGCCAGCAGCCAAGCAGTCTCCTTCGATCAGTACTTC
NA	NA	TRBV6-5	TRBJ2-7	CASGYGGRGHTYEEYF	TGTGCCAGCGGTTACGGAGGCAGGGGACATACCTACGAAGAGTACTTC
NA	NA	TRBV29-1	TRBJ2-7	CSVAGPDRSLYEQYF	TGCAGCGTTGCTGGACCTGACAGGAGTCTCTACGAGCAGTACTTC
TRBD2	once	TRBV12-3/TRBV12-4	TRBJ2-3	CASSLRGRVRETQCF	TGTGCCAGTAGTTTGAGAGGGAGGGTACGAGAGACGCAGTGTTTT
NA	NA	TRBV11-1	TRBJ2-1	CASSSYSVLSYNEQFF	TGTGCCAGCAGCTCCTACTCTGTCCTTTCCTACAATGAGCAGTTCTTC
TRBD2	NA	TRBV6-1	TRBJ2-7	CASSVSTSGSYEEYF	TGTGCCAGTAGTGTCTCGACTAGCGGATCCTATGAGGAGTACTTC
NA	NA	TRBV29-1	TRBJ1-6	CCVAQYNSPLHF	TGCTGCGTCGCTCAGTATAATTCACCCCTCCACTTT
TRBD2	once	TRBV5-8	TRBJ2-1	CPSRITRTSGSLAYNEQFF	TGTCCCAGCAGGATCACGAGAACTAGCGGGAGCTTAGCGTACAATGAGCAGTTCTTC
TRBD2	NA	TRBV12-3/TRBV12-4	TRBJ2-2	CVSSLVLGRGGELFF	TGTGTCAGCAGTTTAGTTCTAGGGCGCGGGGGGGAACTGTTTTTT
NA	NA	TRBV4-1	TRBJ2-7	CASSQERTNGNVYEQNF	TGCGCCAGCAGCCAGGAGAGGACTAACGGGAATGTTTACGAGCAGAACTTC
NA	NA	TRBV7-9	TRBJ2-1	CASSLLVGRVNEQFF	TGTGCCAGCAGCTTGCTAGTGGGACGGGTAAATGAGCAGTTCTTC
NA	NA	TRBV5-4	TRBJ2-2	CARRPGANTGELFF	TGTGCCAGAAGGCCAGGGGCAAACACCGGGGAGCTGTTTTTT
NA	NA	TRBV10-3	TRBJ1-1	CAINQGPNTEVFF	TGTGCCATCAACCAGGGGCCTAACACTGAAGTTTTCTTT
NA	NA	TRBV12-3/TRBV12-4	TRBJ1-2	CAIEEGVDDYTF	TGTGCCATCGAAGAGGGGGTCGATGACTACACCTTC
NA	NA	TRBV10-3	TRBJ2-5	CVISESGETQCF	TGTGTCATCAGTGAGTCCGGGGAGACCCAGTGCTTC